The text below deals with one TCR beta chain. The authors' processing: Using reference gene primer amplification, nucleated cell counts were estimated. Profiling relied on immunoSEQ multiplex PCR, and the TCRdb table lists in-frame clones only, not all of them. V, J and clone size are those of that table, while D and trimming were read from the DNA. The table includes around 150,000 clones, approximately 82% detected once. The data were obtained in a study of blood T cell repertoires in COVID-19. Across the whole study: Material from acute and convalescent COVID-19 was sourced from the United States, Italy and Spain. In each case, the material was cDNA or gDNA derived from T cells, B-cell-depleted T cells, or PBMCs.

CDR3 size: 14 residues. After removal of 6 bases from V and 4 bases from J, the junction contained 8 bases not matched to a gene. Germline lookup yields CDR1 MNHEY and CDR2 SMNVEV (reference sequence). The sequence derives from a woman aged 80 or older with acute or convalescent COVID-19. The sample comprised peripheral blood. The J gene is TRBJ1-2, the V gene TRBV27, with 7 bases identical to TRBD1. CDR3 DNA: TGTGCCAGCAGGTCCCGACAGGGCGGCTATGGCTACACCTTC. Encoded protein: CASRSRQGGYGYTF.